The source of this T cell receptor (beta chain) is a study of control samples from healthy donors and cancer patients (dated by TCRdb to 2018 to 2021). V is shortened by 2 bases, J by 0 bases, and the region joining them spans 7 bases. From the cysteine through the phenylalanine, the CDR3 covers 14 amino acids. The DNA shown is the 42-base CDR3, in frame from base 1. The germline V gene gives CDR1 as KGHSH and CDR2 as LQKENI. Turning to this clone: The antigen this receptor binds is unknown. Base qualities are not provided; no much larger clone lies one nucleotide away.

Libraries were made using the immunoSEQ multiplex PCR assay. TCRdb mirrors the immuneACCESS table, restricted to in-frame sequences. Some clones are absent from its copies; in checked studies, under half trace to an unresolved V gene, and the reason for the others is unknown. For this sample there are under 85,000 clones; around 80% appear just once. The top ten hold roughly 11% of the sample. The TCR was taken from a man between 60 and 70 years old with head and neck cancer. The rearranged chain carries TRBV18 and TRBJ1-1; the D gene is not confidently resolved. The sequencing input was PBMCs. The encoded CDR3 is CASSPTGMNTEAFF. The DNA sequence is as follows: TGTGCCAGCTCACCAACGGGGATGAACACTGAAGCTTTCTTT.